This TCR beta chain derives from a study of breast tumors, draining lymph nodes, adjacent tissues. Germline lookup yields CDR1 MDHEN and CDR2 SYDVKM. Trimming left V 2 bases short and J 9 bases short, with 11 bases between. The length of the CDR3 is 14 residues. This clonotype was counted at least ten times. TCRdb fed the multiplex PCR reads into MiXCR, producing one record per CDR3 protein. The table includes approximately 150,000 distinct CDR3 sequences, around 33% detected once. Samples came from axillary lymph nodes draining the breast cancer. V gene TRBV28 combines with J gene TRBJ1-6; D not certain. Sequenced sample: axillary lymph node tissue. The sequence came from a female donor with breast cancer. Some clones in this sample may be carry-over from other donors' samples. CDR3 sequence: CASSLTGSGSPLHF. CDR3 sequence (DNA): TGTGCCAGCAGTTTAACGGGGTCTGGTTCACCCCTCCACTTT.